This T cell receptor beta chain was captured in a study of cytomegalovirus exposure and HLA in healthy donors. Study-wide results and limits: Later on, an analysis tied approximately 15,000 TCR beta sequences to HLA alleles at 0.05 false discovery rate.

PCR primers comprised 60 Vbeta and 13 Jbeta primers. Libraries were prepared by immunoSEQ multiplex PCR; TCRdb keeps only in-frame clonotypes and omits some of them. The table has about 130,000 clones, 80% seen once. Trimming removed 1 base at V and 4 bases at J, with 6 bases between. This CDR3 has 13 amino acids. Per germline, CDR1 SGDLS and CDR2 YYNGEE. With respect to this clone: Antigen: not known.

The receptor comes from a woman aged 40 to 50 in good health and CMV-seronegative. The J gene is TRBJ2-1, the V gene TRBV9; D is unresolved. Sample: PBMCs. This CDR3 is CASSVPGYNEQFF. The CDR3 DNA sequence: TGTGCCAGCAGCGTACCAGGTTACAATGAGCAGTTCTTC.